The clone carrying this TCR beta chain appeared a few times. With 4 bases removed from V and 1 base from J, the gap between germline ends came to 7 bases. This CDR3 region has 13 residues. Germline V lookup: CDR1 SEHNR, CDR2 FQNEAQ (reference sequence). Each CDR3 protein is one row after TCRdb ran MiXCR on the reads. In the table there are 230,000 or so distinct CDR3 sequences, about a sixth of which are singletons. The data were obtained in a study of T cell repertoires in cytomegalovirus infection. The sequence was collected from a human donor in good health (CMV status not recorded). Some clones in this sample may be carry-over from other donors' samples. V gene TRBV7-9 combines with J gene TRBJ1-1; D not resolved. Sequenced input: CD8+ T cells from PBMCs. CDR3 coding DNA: TGTGCCAGCAGCTCAACGACGAACACTGAAGCTTTCTTT. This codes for CASSSTTNTEAFF.